Below, 21 T cell receptor beta chains from the same sample are listed, as sequenced in a study of T cells expressing NK-cell markers. TCRdb reanalyzed the 5' RACE reads and collapses them to one entry per CDR3 protein, without DNA. Here the sample table reports about 260,000 distinct CDR3 sequences. The specimen was blood T cells: a sorted CD56 or NKG2C T cell subset, CD4+ or CD8+ T cells, or bulk PBMC T cells (not recorded which). The receptor source for this set is a woman between 18 and 69 years old in good health.

The rearrangement uses TRBV10-1 and TRBJ2-1; the TRBD1 assignment by TCRdb is unverifiable without DNA. Germline V CDR1 and CDR2: WNHNN, SYGVQD (reference sequence). The CDR3 loop spans 13 amino acids. The CDR3 region is CASGTSQNNEQFF.

The chain recombines TRBV7-6 with TRBJ2-7; TCRdb's D call of TRBD1 is untestable without DNA. CDR1 is SGHVS and CDR2 is FNYEAQ in the germline V gene. CDR3 length: 14 amino acids. CDR3 amino acids: CASSSGRGLNEQYF.

The chain recombines TRBV20-1 with TRBJ2-1; TCRdb gives TRBD2 as the D gene, but with no DNA this cannot be confirmed. This CDR3 comprises 12 residues. CDR1 DFQATT and CDR2 SNEGSKA come from the germline V gene (reference sequence). The chain's CDR3 is CSASSSGDEQFF.

The V call is TRBV20-1, the J call TRBJ2-7; TCRdb's D call of TRBD1 is untestable without DNA. Germline V gene lookup returns CDR1 DFQATT and CDR2 SNEGSKA (reference sequence). The CDR3 length is 15 residues. The CDR3 loop is CSARDWGREFYEQYF.

This chain uses TRBV5-4 with TRBJ2-5; TCRdb returns TRBD1, unconfirmable since there is no DNA. Germline-derived CDR1 and CDR2 are SGHNT and YYREEE (reference sequence). This CDR3 has 14 residues. CDR3: CASSVQTGVETQYF.

The CDR3 region is CASSAPAGGSNTQYF. The chain links TRBV6-1 to TRBJ2-3; TCRdb names TRBD2, which stays unverified in the absence of DNA. Germline V gene data show CDR1 as MNHNS and CDR2 as SASEGT. This CDR3 region has 15 residues.

The rearrangement uses TRBV7-2 and TRBJ2-3. The CDR3 sequence is 14 residues long. Germline lookup yields CDR1 SGHTA and CDR2 FQGNSA. CDR3: CASSVGPATDTQYF.

This sequence joins TRBV29-1 and TRBJ2-1; without DNA, the TCRdb call of TRBD2 cannot be checked. Germline CDR1 and CDR2: SQVTM and ANQGSEA. This CDR3 contains 14 residues. The CDR3 here is CSVAMASGGPEQFF.

The CDR3 spells CASRPSGADTQYF. V gene TRBV6-1 combines with J gene TRBJ2-3; TCRdb gives TRBD2 as the D gene, but with no DNA this cannot be confirmed. CDR1 is MNHNS, CDR2 SASEGT, per germline. The CDR3 consists of 13 residues.

J is TRBJ2-1 and V is TRBV3-1. Germline V gives CDR1 LGHDT, CDR2 YNNKEL (reference sequence). The CDR3 covers 16 residues. CDR3 protein: CASSQEWALGYNEQFF.

The V call is TRBV12-3 or TRBV12-4, the J call TRBJ2-5; TCRdb outputs TRBD2, but without DNA this stays unchecked. The CDR3 has 16 residues. The CDR3 reads CASSSHSAGLQETQYF.

The chain carries TRBV29-1 and TRBJ2-7; TCRdb indicates TRBD2, and absent DNA this call remains unverified. Per the germline V gene, CDR1 is SQVTM and CDR2 is ANQGSEA. The CDR3 consists of 14 residues. The CDR3 spells CSVGTSGRAAEQYF.

This chain joins TRBV12-3 or TRBV12-4 and TRBJ1-2; checking the TCRdb D call of TRBD1 is not possible without DNA. This CDR3 contains 15 residues. CDR3 sequence: CASSPPRPEIYGYTF.

The J gene is TRBJ1-2, the V gene TRBV4-3. The CDR3 contains 15 residues. Germline V CDR1 and CDR2: LGHNA, YSLEER. The CDR3 protein is CASSLVAGSNYGYTF.

The rearrangement joins TRBV3-1 to TRBJ2-3; lacking DNA, the TRBD1 call made by TCRdb goes unchecked. Germline V CDR1 and CDR2: LGHDT, YNNKEL (reference sequence). This CDR3 spans 15 amino acids. This chain's CDR3 is CASSHRDRGPDTQYF.

The V and J genes are TRBV25-1 and TRBJ1-2; TCRdb designates TRBD1, a call that cannot be tested without DNA. Germline V CDR1 and CDR2: MGHDK, SYGVNS. The length of the CDR3 is 16 residues. The CDR3 region is CASSEHGARGIYGYTF.

This sequence joins TRBV12-3 or TRBV12-4 and TRBJ2-7; TCRdb outputs TRBD2, but without DNA this stays unchecked. This CDR3 contains 15 residues. The CDR3 reads CASSGLAGTGDEQYF.

The chain links TRBV4-3 to TRBJ1-1; there is no DNA to check the TCRdb D call of TRBD1. The CDR3 runs to 14 residues. CDR1 and CDR2 (germline): LGHNA, YSLEER. CDR3 sequence reads: CASRLQGGNTEAFF.

The chain couples TRBV19 to TRBJ2-1; TCRdb names TRBD2, which stays unverified in the absence of DNA. Germline values: CDR1 LNHDA, CDR2 SQIVND (reference sequence). The CDR3 is 13 residues long. The CDR3 loop is CASASGLANEQFF.

CDR3: CASSVGQGGQPQHF. The V call is TRBV9, the J call TRBJ1-5; TCRdb lists TRBD1, though no DNA is available to test this call. CDR1 is SGDLS and CDR2 is YYNGEE in the germline V gene. The CDR3 runs 14 residues.

The chain carries TRBV12-3 or TRBV12-4 and TRBJ2-1; TCRdb indicates TRBD2, and absent DNA this call remains unverified. CDR3 size: 15 residues. This CDR3 is CASSLRAGGDNEQFF.